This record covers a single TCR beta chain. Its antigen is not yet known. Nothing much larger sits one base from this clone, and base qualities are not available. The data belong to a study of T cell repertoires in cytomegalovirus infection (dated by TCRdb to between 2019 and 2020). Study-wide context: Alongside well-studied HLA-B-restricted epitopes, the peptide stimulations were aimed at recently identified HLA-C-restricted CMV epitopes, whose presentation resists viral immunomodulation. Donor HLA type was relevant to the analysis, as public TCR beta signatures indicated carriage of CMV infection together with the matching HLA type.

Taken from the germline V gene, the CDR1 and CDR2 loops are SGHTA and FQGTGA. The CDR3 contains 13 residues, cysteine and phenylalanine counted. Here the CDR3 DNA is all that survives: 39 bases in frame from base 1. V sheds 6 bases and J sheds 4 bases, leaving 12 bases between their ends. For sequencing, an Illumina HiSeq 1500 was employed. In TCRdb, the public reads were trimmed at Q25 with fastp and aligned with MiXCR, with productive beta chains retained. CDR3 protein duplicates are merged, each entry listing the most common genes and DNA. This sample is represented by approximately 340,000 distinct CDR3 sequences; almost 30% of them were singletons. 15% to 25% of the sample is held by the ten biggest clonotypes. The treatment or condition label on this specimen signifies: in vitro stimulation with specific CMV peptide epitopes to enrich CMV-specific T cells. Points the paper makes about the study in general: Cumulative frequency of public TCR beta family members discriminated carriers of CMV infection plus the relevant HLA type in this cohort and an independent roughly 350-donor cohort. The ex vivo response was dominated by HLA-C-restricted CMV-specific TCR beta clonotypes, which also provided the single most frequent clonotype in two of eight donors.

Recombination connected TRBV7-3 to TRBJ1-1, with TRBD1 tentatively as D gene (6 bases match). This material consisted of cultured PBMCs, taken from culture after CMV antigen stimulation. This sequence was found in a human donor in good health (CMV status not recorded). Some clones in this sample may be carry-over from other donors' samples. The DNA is TGTGCCAGCAGTCAGGGGCCGACCACTGAAGCTTTCTTT. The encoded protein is CASSQGPTTEAFF.